This entry lists 2 T cell receptor beta chains sequenced from one sample in a study of blood T cell repertoires in COVID-19. Profiling relied on immunoSEQ multiplex PCR, and the TCRdb table lists in-frame clones only, not all of them. The sample lists more than 90,000 clones; approximately 86% were seen once. Material: peripheral blood. Receptors were obtained from a human donor in a cohort sampled during active COVID-19.

V usage is TRBV6-6 and J usage is TRBJ2-3; 7 nucleotides agree with TRBD2. The CDR3 consists of 15 residues. V lost 6 bases, J lost 1 base, and 7 bases stayed unmatched. Germline lookup yields CDR1 MNHNY and CDR2 SVGAGI (reference sequence). DNA of the CDR3: TGTGCCAGCAGGTCCGAGCGGGAACGCACAGATACGCAGTATTTT. Translating gives CASRSERERTDTQYF.

To note about this clone: Other DNA sequences within the sample encode an identical CDR3. The V call is TRBV12-3 or TRBV12-4, the J call TRBJ2-2; D call uncertain. The CDR3 covers 13 residues. V was cut by 3 bases and J by 4 bases, with 6 bases left in between. The CDR3 loop reads CASSLRSTGELFF. In DNA, the CDR3 is TGTGCCAGCAGTTTGAGGTCCACCGGGGAGCTGTTTTTT.